The present T cell receptor (beta chain) was sequenced within a study of blood T cell repertoires in COVID-19. Study-level information: Specimens from acute and convalescent COVID-19 originated in the United States, Italy and Spain.

The repertoire was sequenced with immunoSEQ multiplex PCR; TCRdb's copy has only in-frame clones and lacks some. This table has over 60,000 clones, roughly four fifths appearing once. The length of the CDR3 is 13 residues. Germline CDR1 and CDR2: MNHEY and SVGAGI. Trimming left V 6 bases short and J 7 bases short, with 12 bases between. Patients from Seattle were sampled longitudinally, starting during active infection. The chain joins TRBV6-5 to TRBJ2-2; D perhaps matches TRBD1 (6 bases). The TCR sequence derives from a man aged 60 to 75 with COVID-19, enrolled during active disease. The sequenced sample consisted of peripheral blood. CDR3 loop: CASRLDSHGELFF. Written as DNA, the CDR3 is TGTGCCAGCAGATTGGACAGCCACGGGGAGCTGTTTTTT.